This T cell receptor (beta chain) was found in a study of graft-versus-host responses after intestinal transplantation. For the study at large: Each of the recipients got a multivisceral, liver-intestinal, or isolated intestinal transplant. Recipients uniformly received anti-thymocyte globulin induction, followed by tacrolimus and steroids for 2 to 4 years.

V lost 1 base to trimming and J lost 2 bases, with 15 bases between them. This CDR3 has 17 amino acids. The germline V gene encodes CDR1 MDHEN and CDR2 SYDVKM. Comments on this clone: The antigen remains undetermined.

The assay was immunoSEQ multiplex PCR, and TCRdb's table has in-frame clones only and misses some. The sample lists approximately 97,000 clones, 91% occurring once. This receptor was identified in a human donor who was the organ donor for an intestinal transplant. The genes are TRBV28 and TRBJ1-3; no firm D call. The sequencing used unstimulated CD4+ T cells sorted from spleen or lymph node cells, collected before transplant. CDR3 sequence: CASSLLRGRVAGNTIYF. The DNA of the CDR3 is TGTGCCAGCAGTTTATTGCGAGGGCGGGTAGCTGGAAACACCATATATTTT.